This is a list of T cell receptor beta chains from one sample in a study of shared clonotypes between healthy human individuals. Sequenced by immunoSEQ multiplex PCR; TCRdb stores in-frame clones only, minus some. This table holds approximately 350,000 clones, 96% found once. The sequencing input was memory CD8+ T cells sorted from blood. The source of these receptors is a man aged 25-45 years in good health. Each CDR3 is given with its conserved first and last residue. The D gene is left open where the match is weak. Clone size is stated in some rows and not others, as once, few, many or a class when expanded.

CDR3nt	CDR3aa	abundance	d_gene	v_gene	j_gene
TGTGCCAGCAGCCAAGAAATAATACAGCCCCAGCATTTT	CASSQEIIQPQHF	NA	NA	TRBV4-2	TRBJ1-5
TGCGCCCGCATTCAGGACCTTTGGCTCCATGAGCAGTTCTTC	CARIQDLWLHEQFF	NA	NA	TRBV10-1	TRBJ2-1
TGCGCCAGCAGCCTAGAGACAGGGGGCATGAACACTGAAGCTTTCTTT	CASSLETGGMNTEAFF	NA	TRBD1	TRBV5-1	TRBJ1-1
TGCGCCAGCAGCTTGGAGGGTCCCGGGAGCTACGAGCAGTACTTC	CASSLEGPGSYEQYF	NA	NA	TRBV5-1	TRBJ2-7
TGTGCCAGCAGTTCGTTCGGGACAGCGAACACTGAAGCTTTCTTT	CASSSFGTANTEAFF	NA	TRBD1	TRBV27	TRBJ1-1
TGTGCCAGCAGGCCCCTAGCGGGAGAGGCCTACGAGCAGTACTTC	CASRPLAGEAYEQYF	NA	TRBD2	TRBV6-1	TRBJ2-7
TGTGCCAGCAGCCTGACGCCGGGACAGTCCACAGATACGCAGTATTTT	CASSLTPGQSTDTQYF	NA	TRBD1	TRBV28	TRBJ2-3
TGTGCCAGCAGCGTTACAGGGAGTCAGCCCCAGCATTTT	CASSVTGSQPQHF	NA	NA	TRBV9	TRBJ1-5
TGTGCCAGCAGCCAAGATCGAGGACAGGGAACAGATACGCAGTATTTT	CASSQDRGQGTDTQYF	NA	TRBD1	TRBV4-2	TRBJ2-3
TGTGCCAGCAGTGAAGCTCCCCGTCAGTCTGGGGCCAACGTCCTGACTTTC	CASSEAPRQSGANVLTF	NA	NA	TRBV6-1	TRBJ2-6
TGTGCCAGCAGTTCCAGGAACAATCAGCCCCAGCATTTT	CASSSRNNQPQHF	NA	NA	TRBV2	TRBJ1-5
TGTGCCAGCAGCTTTGTGGAGACAGGGCCGAACACCGGGGAGCTGTTTTTT	CASSFVETGPNTGELFF	NA	TRBD1	TRBV7-9	TRBJ2-2
TGTGCCAGCAGCCCCTGGACGAAGTTCGGTGAGCAGTTCTTC	CASSPWTKFGEQFF	NA	NA	TRBV7-8	TRBJ2-1
TGTGCCAGCAGTGCCGGGGTGGGAGCGGTCGGCTACACCTTC	CASSAGVGAVGYTF	NA	NA	TRBV6-1	TRBJ1-2
TGCAGTGGAGACAGGGTAAATGATTGGATCTTC	CSGDRVNDWIF	NA	TRBD1	TRBV20-1	TRBJ1-2
TGTGCCAGTAATAGCGGGAGAGGATACACCGGGGAGCTGTTTTTT	CASNSGRGYTGELFF	NA	TRBD2	TRBV2	TRBJ2-2
TGTGCCAGCAGCCTAACCACCACCCGACAGGGCAATCAGCCCCAGCATTTT	CASSLTTTRQGNQPQHF	NA	NA	TRBV5-6	TRBJ1-5
TGTGCCAGCAGTGGGGCTAGCGGGAGTGTACTGAATGAGCAGTTCTTC	CASSGASGSVLNEQFF	NA	TRBD2	TRBV6-4	TRBJ2-1
TGCAGCGTTGGCGGGACAGGGGGGGAAAAACTGTTTTTT	CSVGGTGGEKLFF	NA	TRBD1	TRBV29-1	TRBJ1-4
TGTGCCTCCAGGGGTGGAGAGACCCAGTACTTC	CASRGGETQYF	NA	NA	TRBV10-3	TRBJ2-5
TGTGCCAGCAGCCCCTCTGGGGCTAGCGGGATCGGGTTT	CASSPSGASGIGF	NA	TRBD2	TRBV5-4	TRBJ2-3
TGTGCCAGCAGCGTAGGGAATAGCGGCTACAATGAGCAGTTCTTC	CASSVGNSGYNEQFF	few	NA	TRBV9	TRBJ2-1
TGTGCCACTTTGGGACAGAACTATGGCTACACCTTC	CATLGQNYGYTF	NA	TRBD1	TRBV19	TRBJ1-2
TGTGCCAGCAGTTACTTATACACCGGGGAGCTGTTTTTT	CASSYLYTGELFF	NA	NA	TRBV6-6	TRBJ2-2
TGTGCCAGCTTCGGGGCAGTGAACACTGAAGCTTTCTTT	CASFGAVNTEAFF	once	NA	TRBV6-5	TRBJ1-1
TGCGCCAGCAGCCAAGCTGGGGGCAACGAGCAGTACTTC	CASSQAGGNEQYF	few	NA	TRBV4-1	TRBJ2-7
TGCGCCAGCAGCTTGGGTTGGACAGGTTCCCCCTACGAGCAGTACTTC	CASSLGWTGSPYEQYF	NA	TRBD1	TRBV5-1	TRBJ2-7
TGTGCCAGCAGCACCGGGACAGGGGGATACAATGAGCAGTTCTTC	CASSTGTGGYNEQFF	NA	TRBD1	TRBV7-9	TRBJ2-1
TGTGCCAGTAGTTCGAGGGGTTGGGCGCGGGAGCCGAGGCCAACCACAGATACGCAGTATTTT	CASSSRGWAREPRPTTDTQYF	NA	TRBD2	TRBV19	TRBJ2-3
TGTGCCTGGAGGCGTAGCTCTGGAAACACCATATATTTT	CAWRRSSGNTIYF	NA	NA	TRBV30	TRBJ1-3